The present entry profiles one TCR beta chain with its context. Its antigen is not known. A multiplex PCR was run with 60 Vbeta primers and 13 Jbeta primers. Original methodology: Some 11 million of the roughly 80 million unique TCR beta chains counted in a later analysis were shared. Using immunoSEQ multiplex PCR, the repertoire was profiled, and TCRdb retains in-frame clones only, with some absent. From that table come the V and J calls and clone size; the DNA was used to work out D and trimming. The sample records 120,000 to 150,000 clones, over 75% being singletons. The sample originates from a study of cytomegalovirus exposure and HLA in healthy donors. Study-level background: Among the approximately 380 donors who were genotyped, 81% fell in the genetic ancestry cluster that is associated with self-reported Caucasian donors.

Study findings and constraints: A later analysis, which compared TCR beta chains of equal frequency, found the HLA-associated ones more clonally expanded.

Trimming at V came to 6 bases and at J to 2 bases, leaving 6 bases not matched to a gene. Looked up from germline, CDR1 is MNHNS and CDR2 is SASEGT. The CDR3 is made up of 14 amino acids. The sequence was obtained from a man in his thirties or forties in good health and CMV-seronegative. Sequenced material: PBMCs. This chain links TRBV6-1 with TRBJ1-1; TRBD1 agrees at 7 bases. CDR3 sequence (DNA): TGTGCCAGCAGAGACAGGGTCGAAAACACTGAAGCTTTCTTT. This translates into CASRDRVENTEAFF.